The table lists the clone carrying this T cell receptor beta chain with many counts. Genomic DNA served as template for TCR beta VDJ and CDR3 profiling. TCRdb reanalysed the reads using MiXCR and keeps one entry per CDR3 protein. The profile covers under 200,000 distinct CDR3 sequences, with approximately 43% appearing a single time and approximately 1% taken by the ten largest. This entry is derived from a study of CD8+CD57+ T cells in acquired aplastic anemia. Overall study context: Healthy donors yielded 8.5 million to 13 million CD4+ cell reads on average.

The length of the CDR3 is 13 residues. The germline gives CDR1 SGHTA, CDR2 FQGTGA. V dropped 4 bases and J dropped 4; count of bases not matched to a gene: 1. The sample taken for sequencing was sorted CD4+, CD8+, or CD8+CD57+ T cells (not recorded which) from PBMCs. The chain has TRBV7-3 and TRBJ2-5, with 9 positions matching TRBD1. The sequence derives from a human donor in good health. DNA of the CDR3: TGTGCCAGCAGCTGGGGACAGGGAGAGACCCAGTACTTC. It yields the protein CASSWGQGETQYF. Combining the CDR3 with reference TRBV7-3 and TRBJ2-5 gives the whole variable domain GAGVSQTPSNKVTEKGKYVELRCDPISGHTALYWYRQSLGQGPEFLIYFQGTGAADDSGLPNDRFFAVRPEGSVSTLKIQRTERGDSAVYLCASSWGQGETQYFGPGTRLLVL.